This TCR beta chain was identified during a study of blood T cells in healthy people across ages. General study findings and limits: Roughly linear age-related decline in beta diversity appeared, significant by age about 37. The study lacked donor CMV status, which possibly confounded expanded clonotype changes.

Germline V gene lookup returns CDR1 SGHVS and CDR2 FNYEAQ. This CDR3 is built from 12 residues. Trimming took off 0 bases at V and 14 bases at J, with 11 bases between the two ends. Next came a second PCR, run for about 7 to 12 cycles, which used a sample-barcoded 5' primer along with a J-beta primer mix. Using its own MiXCR run on the 5' RACE reads, TCRdb lists one record per CDR3 protein. There are 1.5 million to 2 million distinct CDR3 sequences in the sample; 25% to 30% occur only once, and around 7.7% lies in the top ten. In regard to this clonotype: Its antigen is still unknown.

The sequenced material came from blood. The chain couples TRBV7-6 to TRBJ2-1; D is unresolved. This clonotype was obtained from a woman aged 30 to 39 in good health. The DNA for the CDR3 is TGTGCCAGCAGCTTAGCGGGTGCCGAGAAGTTCTTC. Translated, it gives CASSLAGAEKFF. Full variable domain (missing parts from reference TRBV7-6 and TRBJ2-1): GAGVSQSPRYKVTKRGQDVALRCDPISGHVSLYWYRQALGQGPEFLTYFNYEAQQDKSGLPNDRFSAERPEGSISTLTIQRTEQRDSAMYRCASSLAGAEKFFGPGTRLTVL.